This TCR beta chain was sequenced during a study of tissue T cells after allogeneic stem cell transplantation. The study's findings and limits: Anatomically similar tissues had similar TCR repertoires within each patient. Sampling depth was limited, and the cohort was small and clinically varied.

This clone is categorized as large (0.1 to 1%). The target antigen is unknown. Retrospectively chosen non-transplant comparators had other cancers and at least five gastrointestinal samples, without known gastrointestinal disease. The assay was immunoSEQ multiplex PCR, and TCRdb's table has in-frame clones only and misses some. There are roughly 8,800 clones in the sample; 45% to 70% occur only once, and around 19% lies in the top ten. Germline CDR1 reads KGHSH; CDR2 reads LQKENI. This CDR3 is 15 amino acids long. V dropped 4 bases and J dropped 8; count of bases not matched to a gene: 5. Here the sequenced sample was tissue from the jejunum, taken at autopsy. The clonotype was recovered from a female donor of 60 years or more with lung cancer. The chain has TRBV18 and TRBJ2-1; 13 bases fit TRBD2. The DNA for the CDR3 is TGTGCCAGCTCACTCGGGACTAGCGGGACGGATGAGCAGTTCTTC. As protein: CASSLGTSGTDEQFF. Drawing the rest from reference TRBV18 and TRBJ2-1, the complete variable domain is NAGVMQNPRHLVRRRGQEARLRCSPMKGHSHVYWYRQLPEEGLKFMVYLQKENIIDESGMPKERFSAEFPKEGPSILRIQQVVRGDSAAYFCASSLGTSGTDEQFFGPGTRLTVL.